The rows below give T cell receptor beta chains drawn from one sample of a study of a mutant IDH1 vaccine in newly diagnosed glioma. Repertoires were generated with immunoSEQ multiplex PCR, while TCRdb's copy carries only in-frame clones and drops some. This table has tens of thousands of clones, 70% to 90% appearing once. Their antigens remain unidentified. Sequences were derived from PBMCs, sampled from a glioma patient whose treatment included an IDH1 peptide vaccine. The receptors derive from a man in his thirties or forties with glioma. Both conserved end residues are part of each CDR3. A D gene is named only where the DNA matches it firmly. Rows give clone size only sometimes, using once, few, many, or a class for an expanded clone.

CATSRTKTGIDEKLFF TGTGCCACCAGCAGAACAAAGACAGGGATTGATGAAAAACTGTTTTTT TRBV15 TRBD1 NA TRBJ1-4
CASSPSSFNTEAFF TGTGCCAGCAGCCCTTCCTCCTTCAACACTGAAGCTTTCTTT TRBV11-3 NA NA TRBJ1-1
CASSLEAGPSSYEQYF TGCGCCAGCAGCTTGGAGGCAGGGCCCAGCTCCTACGAGCAGTACTTC TRBV5-1 NA NA TRBJ2-7
CASKRSPVTGELFF TGTGCCAGTAAACGGTCCCCCGTGACCGGGGAGCTGTTTTTT TRBV19 NA NA TRBJ2-2
CASSPIRLPARGSYNEQFF TGTGCCAGCAGCCCGATAAGGCTCCCGGCGAGGGGCTCCTACAATGAGCAGTTCTTC TRBV14 NA NA TRBJ2-1
CASSEAGGRNEKLFF TGCGCCAGCAGTGAGGCAGGGGGAAGGAATGAAAAACTGTTTTTT TRBV10-2 TRBD1 NA TRBJ1-4
CASSLYTGDYGYTF TGTGCCAGCAGCTTATACACAGGGGACTATGGCTACACCTTC TRBV7-2 TRBD1 NA TRBJ1-2
CAWSNTGSVEKLFF TGTGCCTGGAGTAATACGGGGAGTGTTGAAAAACTGTTTTTT TRBV30 NA NA TRBJ1-4
CASSLSEKLFF TGTGCCAGCAGCCTCAGTGAAAAACTGTTTTTT TRBV7-9 NA NA TRBJ1-4
CASSEAPGQGRLLANTGELFF TGTGCCAGCAGTGAAGCTCCGGGACAGGGGAGACTCCTCGCGAACACCGGGGAGCTGTTTTTT TRBV6-1 TRBD1 NA TRBJ2-2
CASSPGGFSYNEQFF TGTGCCAGCAGCCCCGGGGGGTTTTCCTACAATGAGCAGTTCTTC TRBV7-9 TRBD2 NA TRBJ2-1
CASSYADLKTQYF TGTGCCAGCAGTTACGCAGACTTGAAGACCCAGTACTTC TRBV6-5 NA NA TRBJ2-5
CASSFNTDTQYF TGCGCCAGCAGCTTCAACACAGATACGCAGTATTTT TRBV5-1 NA NA TRBJ2-3
CASSSQRTGYTF TGTGCCAGCAGCTCGCAGCGGACAGGCTACACCTTC TRBV5-4 NA NA TRBJ1-2
CASSIPPHGGGEKLFF TGTGCCAGTAGTATCCCCCCCCACGGGGGCGGTGAAAAACTGTTTTTT TRBV19 NA NA TRBJ1-4
CATSRKRGGFGNQPQHF TGTGCCACCAGCAGAAAAAGGGGAGGTTTTGGAAATCAGCCCCAGCATTTT TRBV15 NA once TRBJ1-5
CASSKGTGQPNTEAFF TGCGCCAGCAGCAAGGGGACAGGGCAGCCCAACACTGAAGCTTTCTTT TRBV5-1 TRBD1 NA TRBJ1-1
CASSPIGSGANVLTF TGTGCCAGCAGCCCTATTGGCTCTGGGGCCAACGTCCTGACTTTC TRBV7-6 NA NA TRBJ2-6
CTSSTGGLCETYGYTF TGCACCAGCAGTACAGGCGGTTTGTGCGAGACCTATGGCTACACCTTC TRBV1 NA NA TRBJ1-2
CASSEMEGGTDTQYF TGTGCCAGCAGTGAAATGGAAGGGGGCACAGATACGCAGTATTTT TRBV6-1 NA few TRBJ2-3
CASSQGGSSGNTIYF TGTGCCAGCAGTCAGGGGGGAAGCTCTGGAAACACCATATATTTT TRBV11-2 TRBD1 NA TRBJ1-3
CASSSGTGGHEQYF TGTGCCAGCAGCTCCGGGACAGGGGGTCACGAGCAGTACTTC TRBV13 TRBD1 NA TRBJ2-7
CASTGGLWTYNEQFF TGTGCCAGCACTGGGGGACTTTGGACCTACAATGAGCAGTTCTTC TRBV27 NA NA TRBJ2-1
CASRRPGTSGGETQYF TGTGCCAGCAGACGTCCCGGGACTAGCGGGGGGGAGACCCAGTACTTC TRBV7-2 TRBD2 NA TRBJ2-5
CASSLSRTGLGYTF TGTGCCAGCAGTTTATCGCGGACAGGGTTGGGCTACACCTTC TRBV27 TRBD1 NA TRBJ1-2
CASSLAGGRYNEQFF TGTGCCAGCAGCTTAGCGGGGGGCCGATACAATGAGCAGTTCTTC TRBV7-2 NA NA TRBJ2-1
CASSLPGTGLNEQFF TGCGCCAGCAGCCTCCCCGGGACAGGGTTAAATGAGCAGTTCTTC TRBV5-1 TRBD1 NA TRBJ2-1
CATSTDRAHNEKLFF TGTGCCACCAGTACCGACAGGGCCCATAATGAAAAACTGTTTTTT TRBV15 TRBD1 NA TRBJ1-4
CASSQAYKTDPRYGYTF TGTGCCAGTAGTCAAGCTTATAAGACAGATCCCCGCTATGGCTACACCTTC TRBV19 NA once TRBJ1-2
CASSSNTEAFF TGCGCCAGCAGTTCGAACACTGAAGCTTTCTTT TRBV10-1 NA few TRBJ1-1
CASSEVGGMRTDTQYF TGCGCCAGCAGTGAGGTAGGGGGCATGCGGACAGATACGCAGTATTTT TRBV10-1 TRBD1 NA TRBJ2-3
CASTSQGSAGEKLFF TGTGCCAGTACTTCACAGGGGTCGGCGGGTGAAAAACTGTTTTTT TRBV5-4 TRBD1 medium-sized TRBJ1-4
CASSSQRTLANGYTF TGTGCCAGCAGTTCCCAAAGGACCCTTGCGAATGGCTACACCTTC TRBV2 NA NA TRBJ1-2
CASSESVGTGGVNTEAFF TGCGCCAGCAGTGAGTCCGTCGGGACAGGGGGCGTGAACACTGAAGCTTTCTTT TRBV10-1 TRBD1 NA TRBJ1-1
CASSLQGVGYGYTF TGTGCCAGCAGCTTGCAGGGGGTGGGCTATGGCTACACCTTC TRBV9 TRBD1 NA TRBJ1-2
CASSPGPFGTDTQYF TGTGCCAGCAGCCCGGGGCCCTTCGGGACAGATACGCAGTATTTT TRBV7-9 NA NA TRBJ2-3
CASGVGVMNTEAFF TGCGCCAGCGGCGTGGGGGTCATGAACACTGAAGCTTTCTTT TRBV5-1 NA NA TRBJ1-1
CASSPGLAGRDEQFF TGTGCCAGCAGCCCCGGACTAGCGGGGCGGGATGAGCAGTTCTTC TRBV11-3 TRBD2 NA TRBJ2-1
CASSPMGQRNTEAFF TGCGCCAGCAGCCCGATGGGACAGAGGAACACTGAAGCTTTCTTT TRBV5-1 TRBD1 NA TRBJ1-1
CASSSRQVTTETQYF TGTGCCAGCAGCTCCCGACAGGTCACGACGGAGACCCAGTACTTC TRBV11-2 NA NA TRBJ2-5
CASSLVGDYGYTF TGTGCCAGCAGCTTAGTCGGGGACTATGGCTACACCTTC TRBV7-9 NA NA TRBJ1-2
CASSPLDTGELFF TGTGCCAGCTCACCCTTAGACACCGGGGAGCTGTTTTTT TRBV18 NA few TRBJ2-2
CASSVTGGRTHTEAFF TGTGCCAGCAGTGTTACAGGGGGCAGAACTCACACTGAAGCTTTCTTT TRBV2 TRBD1 NA TRBJ1-1
CASSTGINEKLFF TGTGCCAGCAGCACAGGAATTAATGAAAAACTGTTTTTT TRBV7-8 NA once TRBJ1-4
CASSHERGYQPQHF TGTGCCAGCAGCCACGAGAGGGGTTATCAGCCCCAGCATTTT TRBV6-5 NA NA TRBJ1-5
CASSYSGTGGFYEQYF TGTGCCAGCAGTTACTCCGGGACAGGGGGCTTCTACGAGCAGTACTTC TRBV6-6 TRBD1 NA TRBJ2-7
CASSPRDTDTQYF TGTGCCAGCAGCCCGAGGGACACAGATACGCAGTATTTT TRBV5-4 NA NA TRBJ2-3
CASSRLETDTQYF TGTGCCAGCAGCCGACTAGAAACAGATACGCAGTATTTT TRBV27 NA once TRBJ2-3
CASWGTEAFF TGTGCCAGCTGGGGGACTGAAGCTTTCTTT TRBV6-1 NA NA TRBJ1-1
CASSPPGSVLNTEAFF TGTGCCAGCAGCCCACCTGGGTCGGTCTTGAACACTGAAGCTTTCTTT TRBV7-9 NA NA TRBJ1-1
CAISTGLAGGPYNEQFF TGTGCCATCAGCACGGGACTAGCGGGGGGTCCTTACAATGAGCAGTTCTTC TRBV10-3 TRBD2 NA TRBJ2-1
CASSELYNADEKLFF TGTGCCAGCAGTGAACTGTACAACGCGGATGAAAAACTGTTTTTT TRBV6-1 NA NA TRBJ1-4
CASSLWGGPYNEQFF TGTGCCAGCAGTTTGTGGGGGGGGCCCTACAATGAGCAGTTCTTC TRBV27 NA NA TRBJ2-1
CASSLGGTGDTEAFF TGTGCCAGCAGCTTGGGTGGGACAGGGGACACTGAAGCTTTCTTT TRBV7-9 TRBD1 NA TRBJ1-1
CASTQGGYGYTF TGTGCCAGCACCCAGGGGGGATATGGCTACACCTTC TRBV6-6 TRBD1 NA TRBJ1-2
CASSPGTGGGYSNQPQHF TGTGCCAGCAGCCCCGGGACAGGGGGCGGTTATAGCAATCAGCCCCAGCATTTT TRBV27 TRBD1 once TRBJ1-5
CASSYAGTNEAFF TGTGCCAGCAGTTACGCCGGGACAAACGAAGCTTTCTTT TRBV6-5 NA NA TRBJ1-1